The 3 T cell receptor beta chains presented below share a single source sample, sequenced in a study of blood T cells in healthy people across ages. The second PCR ran roughly 6 to 12 cycles with a sample-barcoded 5' primer and J-beta primers. TCRdb used MiXCR to reprocess the 5' RACE reads, holding one entry per CDR3 protein. In the table there are 1.5 million to 2 million distinct CDR3 sequences, 40% to 55% of which are singletons. Sequencing used blood. These receptors were collected from a woman aged 40 to 50 in good health.

CDR3 sequence reads: CASSQVQMGDEKLFF. The CDR3 nucleotides read TGTGCCAGCAGCCAAGTGCAGATGGGGGACGAAAAACTGTTTTTT. V gene TRBV3-1 combines with J gene TRBJ1-4; D possibly corresponds to TRBD1 (5 bases). The CDR3 contains 15 residues. The V and J ends lost 1 base and 8 bases respectively, with 14 bases between them. Germline V gene sequence: CDR1 LGHDT, CDR2 YNNKEL (reference sequence).

This clonotype was counted at least ten times. The chain is built from TRBV29-1 and TRBJ2-3; the match to TRBD1 covers 7 bases. Germline V gene sequence: CDR1 SQVTM, CDR2 ANQGSEA. The J segment lost 0 bases and the V segment lost 6 bases, leaving 6 bases of the junction unmatched. This CDR3 is 14 amino acids long. The CDR3 protein is CSVAGTDSTDTQYF. The CDR3 nucleotides read TGCAGCGTCGCCGGGACAGACAGCACAGATACGCAGTATTTT.

The J gene is TRBJ2-5, the V gene TRBV13; 8 positions match TRBD2. Looked up from germline, CDR1 is PRHDT and CDR2 is FYEKMQ (reference sequence). This CDR3 contains 16 residues. V was clipped by 5 bases and J by 11 bases; unmatched bases: 19. The CDR3 DNA follows: TGTGCCAGCAGCGGATCGCCTAGCGGGTCCTACAAGGAGCAGTACTTC. Protein product: CASSGSPSGSYKEQYF.